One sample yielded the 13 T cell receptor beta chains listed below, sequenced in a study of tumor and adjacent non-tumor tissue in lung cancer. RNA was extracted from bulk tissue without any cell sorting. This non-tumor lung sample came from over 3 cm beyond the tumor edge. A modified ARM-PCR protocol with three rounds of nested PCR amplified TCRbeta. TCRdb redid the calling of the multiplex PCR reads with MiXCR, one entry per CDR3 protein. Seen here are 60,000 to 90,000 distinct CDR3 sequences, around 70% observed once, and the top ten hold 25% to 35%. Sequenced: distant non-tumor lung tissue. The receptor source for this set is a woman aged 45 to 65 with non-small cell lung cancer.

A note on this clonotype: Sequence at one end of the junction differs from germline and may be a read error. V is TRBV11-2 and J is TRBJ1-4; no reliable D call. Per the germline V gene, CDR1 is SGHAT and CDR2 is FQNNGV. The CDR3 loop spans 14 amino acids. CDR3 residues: CVSSLVMANEKLSF. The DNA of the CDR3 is TGTGTCAGCAGCTTAGTAATGGCTAATGAAAAACTGTCTTTT.

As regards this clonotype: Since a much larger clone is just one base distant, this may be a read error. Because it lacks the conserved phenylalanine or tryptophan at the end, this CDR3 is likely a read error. CDR3 DNA sequence: TGTGCCAGCAGCTTAGTTCTAGTCGGGATCCCAGAGACCCAGTACTTA. Its protein is CASSLVLVGIPETQYL. This chain joins TRBV7-9 and TRBJ2-5; perhaps TRBD2 as D (5 bases). This CDR3 comprises 16 residues. Looked up from germline, CDR1 is SEHNR and CDR2 is FQNEAQ (reference sequence). V dropped 1 base and J dropped 4 bases, with 16 bases sitting between them.

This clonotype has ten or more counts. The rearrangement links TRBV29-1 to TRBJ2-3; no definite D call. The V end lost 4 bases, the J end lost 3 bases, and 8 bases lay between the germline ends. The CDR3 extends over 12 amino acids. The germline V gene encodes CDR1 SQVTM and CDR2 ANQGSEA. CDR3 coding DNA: TGCAGCGTTGTACGGCTGACAGATACGCAGTATTTT. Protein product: CSVVRLTDTQYF.

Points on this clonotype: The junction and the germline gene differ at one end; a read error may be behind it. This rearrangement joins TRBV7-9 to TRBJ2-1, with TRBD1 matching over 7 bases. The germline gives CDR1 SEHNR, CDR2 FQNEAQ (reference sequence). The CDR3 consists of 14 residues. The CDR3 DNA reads TGTGTCAGCAGCTTAGAGGGACAGAGGAATGAGCAGTTCTTC. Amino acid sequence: CVSSLEGQRNEQFF.

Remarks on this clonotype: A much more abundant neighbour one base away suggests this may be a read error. The CDR3 here is CSAGGIVDTQYF. The CDR3, as DNA: TGCAGTGCTGGGGGAATAGTGGATACGCAGTATTTT. The chain carries TRBV20-1 and TRBJ2-3, with D perhaps being TRBD1 or TRBD2 (5 bases each). Trimming took off 5 bases at V and 6 bases at J, with 12 bases between the two ends. Germline CDR1 DFQATT, CDR2 SNEGSKA (reference sequence). The CDR3 is 12 amino acids.

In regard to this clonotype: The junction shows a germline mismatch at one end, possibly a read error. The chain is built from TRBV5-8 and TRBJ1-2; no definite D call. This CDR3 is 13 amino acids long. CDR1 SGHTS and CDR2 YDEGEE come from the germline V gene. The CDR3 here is CASGLSVNYGYTF. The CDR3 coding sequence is TGTGCCAGCGGCTTGTCAGTAAACTATGGCTACACCTTC. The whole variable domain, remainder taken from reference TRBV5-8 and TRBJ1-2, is EAGVTQSPTHLIKTRGQQATLRCSPISGHTSVYWYQQALGLGLQFLLWYDEGEERNRGNFPPRFSGRQFPNYSSELNVNALELEDSALYLCASGLSVNYGYTFGSGTRLTVV.

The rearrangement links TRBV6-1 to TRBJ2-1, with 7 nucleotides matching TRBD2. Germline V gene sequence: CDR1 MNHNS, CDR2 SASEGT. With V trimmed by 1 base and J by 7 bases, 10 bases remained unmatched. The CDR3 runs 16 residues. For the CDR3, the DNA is TGTGCCAGCAGTGAAGTTTTGGTCGGGGGGAATAATGAGCAGTTCTTC. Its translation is CASSEVLVGGNNEQFF.

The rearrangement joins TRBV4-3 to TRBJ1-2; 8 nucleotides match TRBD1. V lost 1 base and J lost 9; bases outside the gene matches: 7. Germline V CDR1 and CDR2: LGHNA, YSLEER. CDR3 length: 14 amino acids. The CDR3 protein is CASSQVLGDRCYTF. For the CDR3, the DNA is TGCGCCAGCAGCCAAGTTTTGGGGGACAGGTGCTACACCTTC.

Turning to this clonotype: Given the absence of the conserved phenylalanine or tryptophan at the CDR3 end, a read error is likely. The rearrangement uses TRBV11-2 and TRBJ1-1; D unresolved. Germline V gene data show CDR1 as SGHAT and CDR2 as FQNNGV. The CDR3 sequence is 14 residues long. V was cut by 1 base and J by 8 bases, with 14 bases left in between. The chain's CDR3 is CASSLVSRTWEAFL. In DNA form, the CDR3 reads TGTGCCAGCAGCTTAGTGTCACGTACCTGGGAAGCTTTCCTC.

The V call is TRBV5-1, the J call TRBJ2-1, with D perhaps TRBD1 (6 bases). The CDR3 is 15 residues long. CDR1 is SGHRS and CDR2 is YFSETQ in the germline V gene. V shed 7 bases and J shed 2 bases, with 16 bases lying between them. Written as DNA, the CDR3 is TGCGCCAGCGACACAGGGTTTAGTCCCTACAATGAGCAGTTCTTC. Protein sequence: CASDTGFSPYNEQFF.

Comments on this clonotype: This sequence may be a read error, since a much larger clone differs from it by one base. CDR3 sequence reads: CASGLSGGGSYNEQFF. The CDR3 DNA is TGTGCCAGCGGCCTCTCGGGAGGGGGCTCCTACAATGAGCAGTTCTTC. J is TRBJ2-1 and V is TRBV28; 8 bases align to TRBD2. V was clipped by 8 bases and J by 0 bases; unmatched bases: 9. Germline CDR1 is MDHEN and CDR2 is SYDVKM. The CDR3 extends over 16 amino acids.

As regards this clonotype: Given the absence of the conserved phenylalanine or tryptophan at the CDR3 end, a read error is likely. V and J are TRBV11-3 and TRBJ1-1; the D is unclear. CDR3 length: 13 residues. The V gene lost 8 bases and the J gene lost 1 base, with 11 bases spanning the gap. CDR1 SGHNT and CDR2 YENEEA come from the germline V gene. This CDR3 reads CASAVEANTEAFL. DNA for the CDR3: TGTGCCAGCGCAGTCGAGGCGAACACTGAAGCTTTCTTA.

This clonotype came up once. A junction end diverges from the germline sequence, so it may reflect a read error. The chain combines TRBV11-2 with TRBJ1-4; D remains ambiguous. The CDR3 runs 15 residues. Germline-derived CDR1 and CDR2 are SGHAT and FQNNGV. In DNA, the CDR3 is TGTGCCAGCAGCATAGAAGTGCAGAGTAATGAAAAACTGTTTTTT. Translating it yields CASSIEVQSNEKLFF.